The text below deals with one T cell receptor (beta chain). Antigen unknown. Per germline, CDR1 MNHNS and CDR2 SASEGT. The germline V and J ends were trimmed by 0 bases and 0 bases, with 0 bases remaining between them. This CDR3 is built from 14 residues. The sample is drawn from a study of blood T cells in healthy people across ages. Findings and caveats of the study: Estimated diversity, derived from one million T cells, was regarded as an underestimate. A roughly linear fall in TCR beta diversity per million T cells was seen with increasing age.

The second PCR ran roughly 7 to 11 cycles with a sample-barcoded 5' primer and J-beta primers. Each cDNA molecule received a tag from a template-switch adaptor that had 12 random nucleotides. TCRdb reprocessed the 5' RACE reads with MiXCR, giving one entry per CDR3 protein. The table records approximately 760,000 distinct CDR3 sequences, around 25% of them present only once. The same sample was also used in a study of T cells of mothers and their children.

The sequence derives from a boy younger than 18 in good health. The V call is TRBV6-1, the J call TRBJ2-6, with unresolved D. What was sequenced was blood. CDR3 sequence (DNA): TGTGCCAGCAGTGAAGCCTCTGGGGCCAACGTCCTGACTTTC. As protein: CASSEASGANVLTF.